Listed below are T cell receptor beta chains from one sample, sequenced in a study of beta chain features in type 1 diabetes. The protocol was immunoSEQ multiplex PCR, while the TCRdb copy is restricted to in-frame clones and leaves out a portion. The sample has under 400,000 clones, 14% seen once. The sequencing input was central memory CD4+ T cells from blood. All receptors derive from a man younger than 40 in good health. Both conserved end residues are part of each CDR3. A D gene is named only where the DNA matches it firmly. The size field is filled for only some rows; it gives once, few, many or a size class.

cdr3_nt | cdr3_aa | v_call | d_call | j_call | cdr3_length | clone_size
TGTGCCAGCAGCAGTTCGGGCGGGGCCACAGATACGCAGTATTTT | CASSSSGGATDTQYF | TRBV7-3 | - | TRBJ2-3 | 15 | -
TGTGCCAGCAGCTTAGATCAGGGTATACTTGGAAACACCATATATTTT | CASSLDQGILGNTIYF | TRBV7-6 | - | TRBJ1-3 | 16 | -
TGTGCCAGCAGCCGTGACGGGGTGGGTCGGCCCCAGCATTTT | CASSRDGVGRPQHF | TRBV6-5 | - | TRBJ1-5 | 14 | few
TGTGCCAGCAGCCCACCCGCTATCACAGATACGCAGTATTTT | CASSPPAITDTQYF | TRBV5-6 | - | TRBJ2-3 | 14 | few
TGCAGCGCCCTAAGGGATTTATCGGGAAACACCATATATTTT | CSALRDLSGNTIYF | TRBV29-1 | - | TRBJ1-3 | 14 | many
TGTGCCAGCAGCCCCCCCCGAGGGAATGAGCAGTTCTTC | CASSPPRGNEQFF | TRBV13 | - | TRBJ2-1 | 13 | -
TGTGCCAGCTCACCCGGGACTAGCGGGAGATATGAGCAGTTCTTC | CASSPGTSGRYEQFF | TRBV18 | TRBD2 | TRBJ2-1 | 15 | few
TGTGCCAGCAGTGAGGAAGGGATGGTTTCACCCCTCCACTTT | CASSEEGMVSPLHF | TRBV6-4 | - | TRBJ1-6 | 14 | few
TGTGCCAGCAGCCCGGCGTCGGCTGGACATACGCAGTATTTT | CASSPASAGHTQYF | TRBV9 | - | TRBJ2-3 | 14 | -
TGTGCCAGCAGGGAACAGGGGGCCAACTATGGCTACACCTTC | CASREQGANYGYTF | TRBV5-1 | TRBD1 | TRBJ1-2 | 14 | -
TGTGCCAGCAGTAACGGGCTGGTGGGCGAGGGCCAGCCCCAGCATTTT | CASSNGLVGEGQPQHF | TRBV25-1 | - | TRBJ1-5 | 16 | -
TGCAGCGTGGAGCCCGGGACAGCAAGGAACACTGAAGCTTTCTTT | CSVEPGTARNTEAFF | TRBV29-1 | TRBD1 | TRBJ1-1 | 15 | many
TGTGCCAGCAGTTTAGGGGGTGAGACTGAAGCTTTCTTT | CASSLGGETEAFF | TRBV27 | - | TRBJ1-1 | 13 | -
TGCGCCAGCAGCTCGGAGACTGGTCAAGAGACCCAGTACTTC | CASSSETGQETQYF | TRBV5-1 | - | TRBJ2-5 | 14 | few
TGTGCCAGTAGTATGGGACAGGAATTCCCGCCCCAGCATTTT | CASSMGQEFPPQHF | TRBV19 | TRBD1 | TRBJ1-5 | 14 | few
TGTGCCAGCAGCTTAAGTAGACAGCTTCTTTCCTACGAGCAGTACTTC | CASSLSRQLLSYEQYF | TRBV21-1 | - | TRBJ2-7 | 16 | -
TGTGCCAGCAGCCCCACAGGGCAGCAAGAGACCCAGTACTTC | CASSPTGQQETQYF | TRBV7-2 | - | TRBJ2-5 | 14 | -
TGTGCCAGCTCACTGGAACTCTACGAGCAGTACTTC | CASSLELYEQYF | TRBV18 | - | TRBJ2-7 | 12 | many
TGTGCCAGCAGCTTCCCAGCCCAGAGCGCAGATACGCAGTATTTT | CASSFPAQSADTQYF | TRBV5-6 | - | TRBJ2-3 | 15 | few
TGTGCCACCCCCCCTGAGGCCCCGAACACTGAAGCTTTCTTT | CATPPEAPNTEAFF | TRBV25-1 | - | TRBJ1-1 | 14 | few
TGCAGCGTCCGACGGGAGGGTTGGACCCAGTACTTC | CSVRREGWTQYF | TRBV29-1 | TRBD2 | TRBJ2-5 | 12 | few
TGTGCCAGCAGCCAACCAGAAGGGTACCACGAGCAGTACTTC | CASSQPEGYHEQYF | TRBV6-6 | - | TRBJ2-7 | 14 | few
TGCAGTGCTAGGTTCAATGAGCAGTTCTTC | CSARFNEQFF | TRBV20-1 | - | TRBJ2-1 | 10 | few
TGTGCCACCAGCAGAGATGGGCACAGCACAGATACGCAGTATTTT | CATSRDGHSTDTQYF | TRBV15 | - | TRBJ2-3 | 15 | -
TGTGCCAGCAGTTACCAGACAGGCCCGGGGGATACGCAGTATTTT | CASSYQTGPGDTQYF | TRBV6-6 | - | TRBJ2-3 | 15 | few
TGTGCCACCACCAGGAGCCAGCGGCAATCTGGAAACACCATATATTTT | CATTRSQRQSGNTIYF | TRBV19 | - | TRBJ1-3 | 16 | -
TGTGCCAGCAGCCAAGGAAGGACTACAGATACGCAGTATTTT | CASSQGRTTDTQYF | TRBV4-2 | - | TRBJ2-3 | 14 | -
TGCGCCAGCAGCCAAGGGGGGGTAGGGGCCAACGTCCTGACTTTC | CASSQGGVGANVLTF | TRBV4-1 | - | TRBJ2-6 | 15 | -
TGTGCCAGCGCGACTAGCAGGGCACAGACCCAGTACTTC | CASATSRAQTQYF | TRBV2 | TRBD2 | TRBJ2-5 | 13 | -
TGTGCCAGCAGCTCGGCTCAGGGAGGCGAGCAGTACTTC | CASSSAQGGEQYF | TRBV7-4 | - | TRBJ2-7 | 13 | few
TGTGCCAGCAGCAATAACGCGGGTGCCAACGTCCTGACTTTC | CASSNNAGANVLTF | TRBV7-2 | - | TRBJ2-6 | 14 | few
TGTGCCAGCAGTGACCCAGGGGGCTATGGCTACACCTTC | CASSDPGGYGYTF | TRBV25-1 | TRBD1 | TRBJ1-2 | 13 | -
TGTGCCAGCAGCTCAGGCCTAGCGGGGTTTGGTGAGCAGTTCTTC | CASSSGLAGFGEQFF | TRBV11-1 | TRBD2 | TRBJ2-1 | 15 | many
TGCGCCAGCAGCTTGGCCGGGACAGGGAGAAACACTGAAGCTTTCTTT | CASSLAGTGRNTEAFF | TRBV5-1 | TRBD1 | TRBJ1-1 | 16 | few
TGTGCCAGCAGCCCGGACAATAACTATGGCTACACCTTC | CASSPDNNYGYTF | TRBV5-4 | - | TRBJ1-2 | 13 | -
TGTGCCAGCAGTGCGACAGGGGGGGAATACTATGGCTACACCTTC | CASSATGGEYYGYTF | TRBV6-5 | TRBD1 | TRBJ1-2 | 15 | -
TGCGCCAGCAGCTTGGGACAGGGCGTGGGTGGCTACACCTTC | CASSLGQGVGGYTF | TRBV5-1 | TRBD1 | TRBJ1-2 | 14 | few
TGTGCCAGCAGTCCGCCGGGACCCCATGTGGGGACCCGCAATGAGCAGTTCTTC | CASSPPGPHVGTRNEQFF | TRBV27 | - | TRBJ2-1 | 18 | few
TGTGCCAGCAGTCCCCGAGGGAACTCCGGGAGCAATCAGCCCCAGCATTTT | CASSPRGNSGSNQPQHF | TRBV2 | - | TRBJ1-5 | 17 | few
TGTGCCACCTCGAGGGAGCAAGAGACCCAGTACTTC | CATSREQETQYF | TRBV6-5 | - | TRBJ2-5 | 12 | -
TGTGCCAGCAGCTTAGGGGCGCGCTCTGGGGCCAACGTCCTGACTTTC | CASSLGARSGANVLTF | TRBV7-8 | - | TRBJ2-6 | 16 | few
TGTGCCAGCAGCGTAGCGGTTTCGGGGAGCTCCTACAATGAGCAGTTCTTC | CASSVAVSGSSYNEQFF | TRBV9 | - | TRBJ2-1 | 17 | few
TGTGCCAGCAGCGTCCGGGACAGGGAGAATTCACCCCTCCACTTT | CASSVRDRENSPLHF | TRBV9 | TRBD1 | TRBJ1-6 | 15 | -
TGTGCCAGTACCCCGAGGACCCCCAACACTGAAGCTTTCTTT | CASTPRTPNTEAFF | TRBV19 | - | TRBJ1-1 | 14 | many
TGCAGCGCCCCTAAGGGACAGGGCAACAATGAGCAGTTCTTC | CSAPKGQGNNEQFF | TRBV29-1 | TRBD1 | TRBJ2-1 | 14 | -
TGTGCCAGTAGTATCGACAGGGGAAAAGAGACCCAGTACTTC | CASSIDRGKETQYF | TRBV19 | TRBD1 | TRBJ2-5 | 14 | few
TGTGCCAGCAGTGGAATCTCCGATCAGCCCCAGCATTTT | CASSGISDQPQHF | TRBV25-1 | - | TRBJ1-5 | 13 | -
TGCGCCAGCAGCCTCATCCGGGACAGCCTCACCTATGGCTACACCTTC | CASSLIRDSLTYGYTF | TRBV4-1 | TRBD1 | TRBJ1-2 | 16 | -
TGCGCCAGCAGCCAAGATCGGGGGGTAGCCAATGAGCAGTTCTTC | CASSQDRGVANEQFF | TRBV4-3 | TRBD2 | TRBJ2-1 | 15 | once
TGCAGTGCCAGGAGGGCCGGTGAGCAGTTCTTC | CSARRAGEQFF | TRBV20-1 | - | TRBJ2-1 | 11 | -
TGTGCCAGCAGCTTTCGGGGTACCGGGGAGCTGTTTTTT | CASSFRGTGELFF | TRBV5-8 | - | TRBJ2-2 | 13 | -
TGTGCCAGTAGTATGATGGGACTAGCGGGGGGCGAGACCCAGTACTTC | CASSMMGLAGGETQYF | TRBV19 | TRBD2 | TRBJ2-5 | 16 | few
TGCGCCAGCAGTCATTCGACGCTCACCGGGGAGCTGTTTTTT | CASSHSTLTGELFF | TRBV4-1 | - | TRBJ2-2 | 14 | few